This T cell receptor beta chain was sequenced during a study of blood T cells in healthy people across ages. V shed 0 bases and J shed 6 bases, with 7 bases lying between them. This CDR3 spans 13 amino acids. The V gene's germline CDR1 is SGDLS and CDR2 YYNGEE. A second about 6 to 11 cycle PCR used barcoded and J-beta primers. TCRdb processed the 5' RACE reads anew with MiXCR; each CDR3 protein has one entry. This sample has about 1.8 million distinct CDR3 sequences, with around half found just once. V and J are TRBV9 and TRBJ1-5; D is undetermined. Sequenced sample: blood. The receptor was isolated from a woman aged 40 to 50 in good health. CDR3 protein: CASSVDPAQPQHF. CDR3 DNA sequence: TGTGCCAGCAGCGTAGATCCGGCTCAGCCCCAGCATTTT.